This TCR beta chain came from a study of spatial heterogeneity in lung cancer. Study-wide context: The authors sequenced available follow-up PBMC samples, taken a median of roughly two years after resection.

Every TCR cDNA molecule carried a tag that served as a unique molecular identifier. TCRdb used MiXCR to reprocess the 5' RACE reads, holding one entry per CDR3 protein. The top ten clones hold around a sixth of a sample with some 120,000 distinct CDR3 sequences, 12% of them seen once. Time point denoted: blood at routine non-recurrence follow-up after resection. Unsorted whole RNA samples from tumor, nontumor lung or frozen PBMC were sequenced. The source of this sequence is a male donor with early-stage non-small cell lung cancer. The material sequenced was PBMCs, taken at follow-up.

The CDR3 coding sequence is TGTGCCAGCAGTAAGTCGACCGCACAGCCCCAGCATTTT. Translation gives CASSKSTAQPQHF. The chain has TRBV2 and TRBJ1-5; D is unclear. Germline values: CDR1 SNHLY, CDR2 FYNNEI. CDR3 length: 13 amino acids. The V and J ends lost 5 bases and 7 bases respectively, with 12 bases between them.